This paragraph reports one T cell receptor (beta chain). What it recognizes is unknown. The length of the CDR3 is 14 residues. V was trimmed by 3 bases and J by 5 bases, leaving 11 bases between them. Germline CDR1 reads WSHSY; CDR2 reads SAAADI. This record comes from a study of T cell responses to AZD1222 COVID-19 vaccine. Profiled with immunoSEQ multiplex PCR; TCRdb holds only in-frame clones, not every one. Altogether 90,000 to 120,000 clones are present, around 87% being singletons, with the ten largest covering about 3.3%. Points from the study as a whole: Spike-specific TCR breadth and depth were elevated following two AZD1222 doses. Donors were chiefly white British, with a greater number of females, and clonal diversity was perhaps underestimated. The peak T cell response came first, and repertoires were sampled only after it.

This chain joins TRBV10-2 and TRBJ1-5; perhaps TRBD1 as D (6 bases). Material: peripheral blood, obtained on day 0 of AZD1222 vaccination. This receptor was identified in an adult in good health. The CDR3 sequence: CASSDPNRDQPQHF. CDR3 DNA sequence: TGCGCCAGCAGTGACCCTAACAGGGATCAGCCCCAGCATTTT.